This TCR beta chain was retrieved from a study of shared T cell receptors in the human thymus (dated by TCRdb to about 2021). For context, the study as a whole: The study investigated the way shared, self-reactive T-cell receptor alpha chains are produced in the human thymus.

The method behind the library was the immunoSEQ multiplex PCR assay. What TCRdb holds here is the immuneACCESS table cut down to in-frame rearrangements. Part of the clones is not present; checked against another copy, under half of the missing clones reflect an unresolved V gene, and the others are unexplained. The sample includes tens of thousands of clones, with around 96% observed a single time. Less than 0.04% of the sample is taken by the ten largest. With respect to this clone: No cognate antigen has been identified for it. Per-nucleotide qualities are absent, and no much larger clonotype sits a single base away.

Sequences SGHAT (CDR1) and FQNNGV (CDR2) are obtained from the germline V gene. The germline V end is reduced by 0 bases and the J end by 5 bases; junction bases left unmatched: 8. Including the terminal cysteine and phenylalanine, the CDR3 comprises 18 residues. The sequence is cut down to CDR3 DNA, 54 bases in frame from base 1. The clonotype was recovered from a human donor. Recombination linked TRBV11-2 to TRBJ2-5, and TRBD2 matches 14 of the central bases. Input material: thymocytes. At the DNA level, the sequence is TGTGCCAGCAGCTTAGAAGGGACTAGCGGGGGAACGGGCGAGACCCAGTACTTC. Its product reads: CASSLEGTSGGTGETQYF.